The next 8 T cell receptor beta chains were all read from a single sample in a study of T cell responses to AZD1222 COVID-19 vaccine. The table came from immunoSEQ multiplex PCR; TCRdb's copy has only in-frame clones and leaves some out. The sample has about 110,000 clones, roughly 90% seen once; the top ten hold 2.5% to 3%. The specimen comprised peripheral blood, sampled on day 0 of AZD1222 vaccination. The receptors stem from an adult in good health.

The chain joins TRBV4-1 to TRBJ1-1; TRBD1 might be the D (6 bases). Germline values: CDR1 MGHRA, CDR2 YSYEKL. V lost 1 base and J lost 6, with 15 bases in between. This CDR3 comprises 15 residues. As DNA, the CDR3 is TGCGCCAGCAGCCAAGGAAGCTCAGGGGTTTCTGAAGCTTTCTTT. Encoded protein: CASSQGSSGVSEAFF.

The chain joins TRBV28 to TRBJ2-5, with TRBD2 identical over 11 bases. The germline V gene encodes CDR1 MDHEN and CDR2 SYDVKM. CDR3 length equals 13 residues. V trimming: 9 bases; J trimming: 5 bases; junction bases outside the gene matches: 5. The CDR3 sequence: CASSGRVTETQYF. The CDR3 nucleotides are TGTGCCAGTAGCGGGAGGGTGACGGAGACCCAGTACTTC.

The CDR3 sequence is CASSQEGRYEQYF. CDR3 nucleotides: TGTGCCAGCAGCCAAGAGGGCCGTTACGAGCAGTACTTC. The chain links TRBV4-2 to TRBJ2-7; no clear D gene. Trimming removed 0 bases from V and 4 bases from J, with 7 bases in between. This CDR3 comprises 13 residues. The germline V gene encodes CDR1 LGHNA and CDR2 YNFKEQ.

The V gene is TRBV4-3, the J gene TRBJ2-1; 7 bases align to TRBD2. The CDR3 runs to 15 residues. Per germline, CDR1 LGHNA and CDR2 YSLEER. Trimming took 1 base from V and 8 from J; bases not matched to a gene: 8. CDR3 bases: TGCGCCAGCAGCCAAGTAAGCGGGACCCCCCATGAGCAGTTCTTC. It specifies CASSQVSGTPHEQFF.

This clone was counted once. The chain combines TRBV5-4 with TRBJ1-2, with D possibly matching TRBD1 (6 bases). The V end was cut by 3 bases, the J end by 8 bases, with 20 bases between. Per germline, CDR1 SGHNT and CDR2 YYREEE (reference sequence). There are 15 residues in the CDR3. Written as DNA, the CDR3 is TGTGCCAGCAGCTATCTTACAGGGTCCTCGTGGGGCTACACCTTC. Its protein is CASSYLTGSSWGYTF.

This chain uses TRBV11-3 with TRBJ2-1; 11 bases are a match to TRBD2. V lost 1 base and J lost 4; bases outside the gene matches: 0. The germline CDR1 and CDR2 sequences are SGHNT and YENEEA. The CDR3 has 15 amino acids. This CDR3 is CASSLGLAGYNEQFF. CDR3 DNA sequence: TGTGCCAGCAGCTTAGGACTAGCGGGGTACAATGAGCAGTTCTTC.

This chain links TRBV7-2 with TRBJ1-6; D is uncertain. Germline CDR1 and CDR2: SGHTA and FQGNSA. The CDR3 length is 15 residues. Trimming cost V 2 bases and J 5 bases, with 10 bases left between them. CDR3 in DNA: TGTGCCAGCAGCTTAAGCATGCGGAATAATTCACCCCTCCACTTT. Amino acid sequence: CASSLSMRNNSPLHF. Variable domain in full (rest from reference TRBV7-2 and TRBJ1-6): GAGVSQSPSNKVTEKGKDVELRCDPISGHTALYWYRQSLGQGLEFLIYFQGNSAPDKSGLPSDRFSAERTGGSVSTLTIQRTQQEDSAVYLCASSLSMRNNSPLHFGNGTRLTVT.

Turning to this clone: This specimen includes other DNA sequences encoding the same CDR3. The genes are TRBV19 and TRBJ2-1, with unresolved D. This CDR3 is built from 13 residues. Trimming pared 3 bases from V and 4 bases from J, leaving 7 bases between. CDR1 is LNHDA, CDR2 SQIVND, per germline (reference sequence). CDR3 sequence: CASSIRDYNEQFF. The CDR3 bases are TGTGCCAGTAGTATTAGAGATTACAATGAGCAGTTCTTC. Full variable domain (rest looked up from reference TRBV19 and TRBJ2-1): DGGITQSPKYLFRKEGQNVTLSCEQNLNHDAMYWYRQDPGQGLRLIYYSQIVNDFQKGDIAEGYSVSREKKESFPLTVTSAQKNPTAFYLCASSIRDYNEQFFGPGTRLTVL.